The 22 T cell receptor beta chains given below trace back to one sample, sequenced in a study of T cell responses to AZD1222 COVID-19 vaccine. Clones were read by immunoSEQ multiplex PCR, and TCRdb kept only the in-frame ones, dropping some. The sample holds 130,000 to 150,000 clones, approximately 85% seen once. The source material was peripheral blood, sampled on day 0 of MenACWY control vaccination. The receptors here all came from an adult in good health.

The chain uses TRBV7-9 and TRBJ1-4; D perhaps matches TRBD1 (6 bases). V lost 5 bases and J 8 bases, leaving 12 bases between the germline ends. The CDR3 is 13 amino acids. Germline V gene lookup returns CDR1 SEHNR and CDR2 FQNEAQ (reference sequence). The CDR3 DNA sequence: TGTGCCAGCAGCCATCCGAGGGGGGAAAAACTGTTTTTT. Translation gives CASSHPRGEKLFF.

This sequence joins TRBV10-3 and TRBJ1-1, with D possibly matching TRBD1 (5 bases). CDR3 length equals 16 residues. Trimming removed 4 bases from V and 1 base from J, with 16 bases in between. The germline V gene has CDR1 ENHRY and CDR2 SYGVKD. CDR3 sequence: CAISALDGGGNTEAFF. The DNA for the CDR3 is TGTGCCATCAGTGCTCTGGATGGGGGTGGGAACACTGAAGCTTTCTTT.

J is TRBJ1-5 and V is TRBV19; D is uncertain. The CDR3 consists of 15 residues. The V end lost 2 bases, the J end lost 1 base, and 9 bases lay between the germline ends. CDR1 is LNHDA and CDR2 is SQIVND in the germline V gene (reference sequence). The CDR3 nucleotides are TGTGCCAGTAGTATAAGTAACCTAAGCAATCAGCCCCAGCATTTT. Amino acid sequence: CASSISNLSNQPQHF.

J is TRBJ1-2 and V is TRBV5-1, with 9 bases identical to TRBD1. Germline CDR1 is SGHRS and CDR2 is YFSETQ. Unmatched junction bases numbered 11, after V lost 1 base and J lost 4 bases. There are 17 residues in the CDR3. The CDR3 coding sequence is TGCGCCAGCAGCTTGTCGATGACAGGGGGAAACTTCTATGGCTACACCTTC. Translating it yields CASSLSMTGGNFYGYTF.

The chain recombines TRBV7-3 with TRBJ1-1, with 8 nucleotides matching TRBD1. Germline V CDR1 and CDR2: SGHTA, FQGTGA. With 0 bases clipped from V and 5 bases from J, the junction kept 14 bases outside the gene matches. This CDR3 comprises 18 residues. The CDR3 here is CASSLTGRAGGANTEAFF. The CDR3 DNA sequence: TGTGCCAGCAGCTTAACGGGGAGGGCAGGGGGCGCAAATACTGAAGCTTTCTTT.

The CDR3 DNA is TGTGCCAGCAGCCCCGGACAGGGGGCTCCAGAGACCCAGTACTTC. This sequence encodes CASSPGQGAPETQYF. The V and J genes are TRBV11-1 and TRBJ2-5, with TRBD1 matching 11 bases. Germline V CDR1 and CDR2: SGHAT, FQDESV (reference sequence). J was trimmed by 4 bases and V by 5 bases; bases with no gene match: 6. The CDR3 totals 15 residues.

This clone was counted a single time. This chain joins TRBV6-5 and TRBJ1-2; D possibly corresponds to TRBD1 (6 bases). The V end lost 6 bases, the J end lost 8 bases, and 16 bases lay between the germline ends. This CDR3 region has 13 residues. Germline V gene lookup returns CDR1 MNHEY and CDR2 SVGAGI. DNA of the CDR3: TGTGCCAGCAGCGTACAGGGAGCGGAAGGCTACACCTTC. Translation: CASSVQGAEGYTF.

The chain recombines TRBV6-5 with TRBJ2-1, with TRBD1 matching 9 bases. The CDR3 covers 13 residues. J lost 10 bases, V lost 5 bases, and 6 bases had no gene match. CDR1 is MNHEY and CDR2 is SVGAGI in the germline V gene. The chain's CDR3 is CASSTTGTGEQFF. DNA for the CDR3: TGTGCCAGCAGTACAACGGGGACAGGGGAGCAGTTCTTC.

A single count supports this clone. The genes are TRBV29-1 and TRBJ1-6; D possibly corresponds to TRBD1 (6 bases). Deletions cut 5 bases from V and 10 bases from J, with 15 bases between. The CDR3 extends over 13 amino acids. The germline gives CDR1 SQVTM, CDR2 ANQGSEA. The CDR3: CSVSRGRGSPLHF. CDR3 coding DNA: TGCAGCGTTTCCAGGGGCCGAGGCTCACCCCTCCACTTT.

V gene TRBV5-4 combines with J gene TRBJ2-3; D possibly corresponds to TRBD1 (5 bases). Germline V gene data show CDR1 as SGHNT and CDR2 as YYREEE (reference sequence). This CDR3 has 16 amino acids. Trimming shortened V by 0 bases and J by 0 bases, and 11 bases separated the two germline ends. In nucleotides, the CDR3 is TGTGCCAGCAGCTTGGGGGGCGGCCCTAGCACAGATACGCAGTATTTT. It translates to CASSLGGGPSTDTQYF.

This chain uses TRBV6-1 with TRBJ2-7; 8 positions agree with TRBD1. Germline lookup yields CDR1 MNHNS and CDR2 SASEGT. V dropped 3 bases and J dropped 2; count of bases not matched to a gene: 6. The CDR3 runs 15 residues. The CDR3 coding sequence is TGTGCCAGCAGTGAGCCCGGGACAGGTCCCTACGAGCAGTACTTC. As protein: CASSEPGTGPYEQYF.

The CDR3 sequence is CASSYRGNQPQHF. CDR3 in DNA: TGTGCCAGCAGTTACAGGGGCAATCAGCCCCAGCATTTT. This rearrangement joins TRBV12-3 or TRBV12-4 to TRBJ1-5; perhaps TRBD1 as D (6 bases). V lost 4 bases and J lost 2, with 6 bases in between. CDR3 length: 13 amino acids.

The V gene is TRBV18, the J gene TRBJ1-6; the D is unclear. This CDR3 contains 14 residues. Germline CDR1 and CDR2: KGHSH and LQKENI. Trimming cost V 4 bases and J 10 bases, with 14 bases left between them. The CDR3, as DNA: TGTGCCAGCTCACAGGTGTCAGGAGGATCACCCCTCCACTTT. It encodes CASSQVSGGSPLHF. Complete variable domain (other parts from reference TRBV18 and TRBJ1-6): NAGVMQNPRHLVRRRGQEARLRCSPMKGHSHVYWYRQLPEEGLKFMVYLQKENIIDESGMPKERFSAEFPKEGPSILRIQQVVRGDSAAYFCASSQVSGGSPLHFGNGTRLTVT.

This chain connects TRBV7-2 to TRBJ1-1; no firm D call. Looked up from germline, CDR1 is SGHTA and CDR2 is FQGNSA. Trimming left V 0 bases short and J 0 bases short, with 2 bases between. The CDR3 is 13 residues long. This CDR3 reads CASSLAMNTEAFF. The CDR3 DNA follows: TGTGCCAGCAGCTTAGCGATGAACACTGAAGCTTTCTTT.

The V call is TRBV11-2, the J call TRBJ2-1; no clear D. Trimming cost V 4 bases and J 6 bases, with 13 bases left between them. In germline, CDR1 is SGHAT, CDR2 FQNNGV. The CDR3 totals 14 residues. As DNA, the CDR3 is TGTGCCAGCAGCTCCCAGGTTCCGACCAATGAGCAGTTCTTC. Protein product: CASSSQVPTNEQFF.

This clone was recorded once. The gene calls are TRBV2 and TRBJ2-5; a possible D gene is TRBD2 (6 bases). Germline CDR1 and CDR2: SNHLY and FYNNEI. The V end was cut by 9 bases, the J end by 0 bases, with 11 bases between. The CDR3 runs 13 residues. As DNA, the CDR3 is TGTGCCAGTAATCGGGAGAACCAAGAGACCCAGTACTTC. It is translated as CASNRENQETQYF.

This rearrangement joins TRBV6-6 to TRBJ2-3; no reliable D call. The V end lost 0 bases, the J end lost 1 base, and 11 bases lay between the germline ends. The germline gives CDR1 MNHNY, CDR2 SVGAGI (reference sequence). This CDR3 is built from 16 residues. CDR3 in amino acids: CASSYSPTVGTDTQYF. The CDR3 DNA reads TGTGCCAGCAGTTACTCCCCGACCGTAGGCACAGATACGCAGTATTTT.

This chain links TRBV7-6 with TRBJ1-3; D not certain. This CDR3 spans 15 amino acids. Germline V lookup: CDR1 SGHVS, CDR2 FNYEAQ. Trimming removed 7 bases from V and 1 base from J, with 14 bases in between. CDR3 bases: TGTGCCAGCACCCTCGGGCGCAGTTCTGGAAACACCATATATTTT. This encodes CASTLGRSSGNTIYF.

V usage is TRBV5-1 and J usage is TRBJ2-7, with 7 bases fitting TRBD2. Per the germline V gene, CDR1 is SGHRS and CDR2 is YFSETQ. This CDR3 spans 15 amino acids. V was clipped by 7 bases and J by 4 bases; unmatched bases: 14. CDR3 sequence: CASGRLTGGRYEQYF. The CDR3 nucleotides are TGCGCCAGCGGCCGTCTCACGGGGGGTAGGTACGAGCAGTACTTC.

The gene calls are TRBV28 and TRBJ1-2, with no clear D. The CDR3 is 13 residues long. V lost 3 bases and J 2 bases, leaving 7 bases between the germline ends. Germline CDR1 and CDR2: MDHEN and SYDVKM. Written as DNA, the CDR3 is TGTGCCAGCAGTTTCATGGCCAACTATGGCTACACCTTC. Translating gives CASSFMANYGYTF.

This chain joins TRBV2 and TRBJ2-1; D is perhaps TRBD2 (6 bases). The CDR3 loop spans 15 amino acids. The V gene's germline CDR1 is SNHLY and CDR2 FYNNEI. Trimming left V 5 bases short and J 8 bases short, with 19 bases between. The CDR3 DNA follows: TGTGCCAGCAGTCCGGGACTGCCGGCTGGGGATGAGCAGTTCTTC. This translates into CASSPGLPAGDEQFF.

The rearrangement links TRBV5-1 to TRBJ2-2; TRBD2 agrees at 9 bases. From germline, CDR1 is SGHRS and CDR2 YFSETQ. The CDR3 runs to 15 residues. V shed 5 bases and J 4 bases; nucleotides not matched to a gene: 6. The CDR3 nucleotides read TGCGCCAGCAGATTGTATAGCGGGGGCACCGGGGAGCTGTTTTTT. It specifies CASRLYSGGTGELFF.